These 13 T cell receptor beta chains were sequenced from one sample in a study of blood T cell repertoires in COVID-19. Produced via immunoSEQ multiplex PCR; TCRdb's table is partial and in-frame only. The sample consists of tens of thousands of clones, less than 85% of them appearing once. Material: peripheral blood. All receptors derive from a man aged 50 to 59 with acute or convalescent COVID-19.

The gene calls are TRBV14 and TRBJ2-2; 11 bases line up with TRBD2. In germline, CDR1 is SGHDN, CDR2 FVKESK. The V and J ends lost 5 bases and 0 bases, in that order; junction bases with no gene match: 5. The CDR3 runs to 17 residues. CDR3: CASSATSGGPNTGELFF. The CDR3 region has the DNA TGTGCCAGCAGCGCCACTAGCGGGGGCCCGAACACCGGGGAGCTGTTTTTT. The variable domain in full, completed from reference TRBV14 and TRBJ2-2, reads EAGVTQFPSHSVIEKGQTVTLRCDPISGHDNLYWYRRVMGKEIKFLLHFVKESKQDESGMPNNRFLAERTGGTYSTLKVQPAELEDSGVYFCASSATSGGPNTGELFFGEGSRLTVL.

The V and J genes are TRBV5-1 and TRBJ2-7; 9 bases align to TRBD2. Judging by the DNA end, TRBJ2-5 fits better; the J call may be wrong. Germline CDR1 reads SGHRS; CDR2 reads YFSETQ. The CDR3 is 16 residues long. CDR3 residues: CATRALLAGAEETQYF. DNA of the CDR3: TGCGCCACCCGAGCGTTGTTAGCGGGAGCTGAGGAGACCCAGTACTTC.

The rearrangement links TRBV1 to TRBJ2-7; the table names TRBD1, a call not compared with the DNA. TRBV1 is flagged as a pseudogene. This CDR3 region has 16 residues. CDR3: CTSSLTPRVPTYEQYF. The DNA of the CDR3 is TGCACCAGCAGCCTCACCCCCAGGGTTCCGACCTACGAGCAGTACTTC.

This chain uses TRBV20-1 with TRBJ2-7; the D is unclear. Per germline, CDR1 DFQATT and CDR2 SNEGSKA (reference sequence). The CDR3 loop spans 13 amino acids. Trimming shortened V by 3 bases and J by 3 bases, and 12 bases separated the two germline ends. The CDR3 nucleotides read TGCAGTGCTAGTTTAGATACGTTCTACGAGCAGTACTTC. Translated: CSASLDTFYEQYF.

The chain is built from TRBV5-5 and TRBJ1-6, with D maybe TRBD1 (6 bases). In germline, CDR1 is SGHKS, CDR2 YYEKEE (reference sequence). This CDR3 has 15 residues. Trimming stripped 0 bases from V and 7 bases from J, with 11 bases between. The CDR3 protein is CASSLDWTENSPLHF. Here the CDR3 DNA reads TGTGCCAGCAGCTTGGATTGGACAGAGAATTCACCCCTCCACTTT.

V and J are TRBV2 and TRBJ1-2; 11 bases map to TRBD1. From germline, CDR1 is SNHLY and CDR2 FYNNEI. The CDR3 has 14 residues. V shed 7 bases, J shed 8 bases, and the junction held 9 bases outside the gene matches. This CDR3 is CASTNVDRGQGYTF. CDR3 sequence (DNA): TGTGCCAGCACTAACGTGGACAGGGGGCAAGGCTACACCTTC.

The rearrangement links TRBV11-1 to TRBJ2-5, with D hard to call. Germline V CDR1 and CDR2: SGHAT, FQDESV (reference sequence). This CDR3 is 14 amino acids long. The V end was cut by 5 bases, the J end by 1 base, with 11 bases between. For the CDR3, the DNA is TGTGCCAGCAGCCCCATAGGAGTCCAAGAGACCCAGTACTTC. Translation gives CASSPIGVQETQYF.

V usage is TRBV19 and J usage is TRBJ1-1; a possible D gene is TRBD1 (6 bases). Germline V gene sequence: CDR1 LNHDA, CDR2 SQIVND (reference sequence). V was cut by 1 base and J by 5 bases, with 8 bases left in between. The CDR3 has 13 amino acids. The DNA for the CDR3 is TGTGCCAGTAGTATAGTGAGGGGGACTGAAGCTTTCTTT. Translation: CASSIVRGTEAFF.

V usage is TRBV4-2 and J usage is TRBJ1-6; 7 nucleotides align to TRBD1. V trimming: 8 bases; J trimming: 4 bases; junction bases outside the gene matches: 5. CDR3 size: 14 residues. Germline assignment: CDR1 LGHNA and CDR2 YNFKEQ. Here the CDR3 DNA reads TGTGCCAGCCGTGGGGACAGTTATAATTCACCCCTCCACTTT. This encodes CASRGDSYNSPLHF.

The chain couples TRBV5-1 to TRBJ1-2; D perhaps matches TRBD1 (6 bases). Germline loops: CDR1 SGHRS, CDR2 YFSETQ. Trimming removed 0 bases at V and 2 bases at J, with 14 bases between. CDR3 length: 16 amino acids. The CDR3 reads CASSLGASRGNYGYTF. CDR3 DNA sequence: TGCGCCAGCAGCTTGGGCGCGTCTAGGGGGAACTATGGCTACACCTTC. Complete variable domain (other parts from reference TRBV5-1 and TRBJ1-2): KAGVTQTPRYLIKTRGQQVTLSCSPISGHRSVSWYQQTPGQGLQFLFEYFSETQRNKGNFPGRFSGRQFSNSRSEMNVSTLELGDSALYLCASSLGASRGNYGYTFGSGTRLTVV.

CDR3 amino acids: CASSLGTGDETQYF. DNA for the CDR3: TGTGCCAGCAGCCTAGGGACAGGGGACGAGACCCAGTACTTC. The V gene is TRBV9, the J gene TRBJ2-5, with 10 bases matching TRBD1. Germline V lookup: CDR1 SGDLS, CDR2 YYNGEE. V was clipped by 4 bases and J by 5 bases; unmatched bases: 5. There are 14 residues in the CDR3. The complete variable domain, with remaining parts taken from reference TRBV9 and TRBJ2-5, reads DSGVTQTPKHLITATGQRVTLRCSPRSGDLSVYWYQQSLDQGLQFLIQYYNGEERAKGNILERFSAQQFPDLHSELNLSSLELGDSALYFCASSLGTGDETQYFGPGTRLLVL.

V gene TRBV30 combines with J gene TRBJ1-4; the match to TRBD1 covers 9 bases. Trimming at V came to 2 bases and at J to 5 bases, leaving 6 bases not matched to a gene. Germline V gene sequence: CDR1 GTSNPN, CDR2 SVGIG (reference sequence). This CDR3 comprises 15 residues. CDR3 region: CAWSINRGLNEKLFF. The CDR3 coding sequence is TGTGCCTGGAGTATCAACAGGGGGCTCAATGAAAAACTGTTTTTT. Filled out from reference TRBV30 and TRBJ1-4, the complete variable domain reads SQTIHQWPATLVQPVGSPLSLECTVEGTSNPNLYWYRQAAGRGLQLLFYSVGIGQISSEVPQNLSASRPQDRQFILSSKKLLLSDSGFYLCAWSINRGLNEKLFFGSGTQLSVL.

This clone has a single count. The chain has TRBV4-1 and TRBJ1-1; tentative D call: TRBD1 (5 bases). V was clipped by 4 bases and J by 7 bases, with 10 bases between them. CDR1 MGHRA and CDR2 YSYEKL come from the germline V gene. The CDR3 is 12 amino acids. The CDR3 bases are TGCGCCAGCAGCCCGATCGGGGGTGAAGCTTTCTTT. Its translation is CASSPIGGEAFF.